The clone carrying this T cell receptor (beta chain) was observed a few times. Its antigen remains unknown. This CDR3 spans 15 amino acids. Germline V gene data show CDR1 as LNHNV and CDR2 as YYDKDF (reference sequence). V was trimmed by 0 bases and J by 6 bases, leaving 9 bases between them. Via MiXCR, TCRdb re-called the 5' RACE reads, giving one row per CDR3 protein. The top ten hold 0.44% of the sample, which has about 530,000 distinct CDR3 sequences, approximately 14% seen once. This specimen comes from a study of identical twins. The study, taken as a whole, reports: Beta out-of-frame twin sharing showed a weaker excess. With monozygotic twins, out-of-frame TCR alpha sharing exceeded what models estimated. The study based its conclusions on cross-sectional statistical analysis and did not follow the same donors.

These sequences were also reported in another study, on yellow fever vaccine responses in identical twins.

This TCR came from a woman aged 18-35 years in good health. The gene calls are TRBV15 and TRBJ1-6, with D perhaps matching TRBD1 (5 bases). The sample was CD4+ T cells sorted from blood. In DNA, the CDR3 is TGTGCCACCAGCAGAGATCGACAGCCTAATTCACCCCTCCACTTT. Protein: CATSRDRQPNSPLHF.